Sequencing of this T cell receptor (beta chain) was carried out in a study of blood T cells in healthy people across ages. General study findings and limits: Among T cells, TCR beta diversity per million cells dropped roughly linearly as age rose.

Germline V gene lookup returns CDR1 DFQATT and CDR2 SNEGSKA (reference sequence). The length of the CDR3 is 17 residues. About this clonotype: As yet, its antigen is unknown.

Combining a sample-barcoded 5' primer with a J-beta primer mix, a second PCR ran for 7 to 11 cycles. Via MiXCR, TCRdb re-called the 5' RACE reads, giving one row per CDR3 protein. Of about 780,000 distinct CDR3 sequences in the sample, 62% were seen once. The material sequenced was blood. V gene TRBV20-1 combines with J gene TRBJ2-5; a possible D gene is TRBD1 (5 bases). The J call may be faulty, since TRBJ2-7 better matches the DNA end. The receptor's source is a man aged 25 to 40 in good health. CDR3 amino acids: CSAEHLIKTANPYEQYF. CDR3 coding DNA: TGCAGTGCTGAACATCTGATTAAGACAGCTAACCCCTACGAGCAGTACTTC.